This TCR beta chain was sequenced in a study of cytomegalovirus exposure and HLA in healthy donors (dated by TCRdb to 2016 to 2017). About the full investigation: A later analysis indicated that the roughly 120 validation repertoires were generated on the platform also employed for the approximately 690 repertoires of the first cohort. High-throughput TCR immunosequencing, statistical association of individual TCRs with disease status, and machine learning were combined to predict cytomegalovirus infection status. A separate validation cohort of over 95 different subjects was used in addition to the roughly 700-subject first cohort. The aim of the study was to test whether cataloging public T cell receptors could identify signatures of past pathogen exposure. What the work shows at the level of the full study, not this receptor alone: In the study, approximately 160 TCR beta chains were listed as associated with cytomegalovirus. A few of the identified cytomegalovirus-associated TCR beta chains were confirmed in vitro to be specific for cytomegalovirus antigens. While some public TCRs were present in many individuals, most TCR sequences turned up only very rarely across donors. All 120 or so repertoires were used to score co-occurrence in the validation cohort in a later analysis, because that analysis had no HLA typing for the cohort. A later analysis found that TCRs clustered in the first cohort also tended to co-occur in the 95 to 150 validation repertoires, with approximately 95% of cluster scores above 0. According to the authors, the approach could potentially be generalized to other disease states and immunological phenotypes. The classifier was reported to diagnose cytomegalovirus status with high specificity and sensitivity in both the original and validation cohorts.

CDR1 and CDR2 are drawn from the germline V gene: MDHEN, SYDVKM. For this chain, trimming is 3 bases at the V end and 3 bases at the J end, and the number of junction bases without a gene match is 4. CDR3 length: 16 amino acids, cysteine to phenylalanine. The CDR3 DNA has 48 bases and is translated from base 1. Separate from the approximately 700-subject first cohort, the validation cohort of 95 to 150 subjects was the group to which the donors belonged. Receptor libraries were prepared by the immunoSEQ multiplex PCR assay. The authors' analysis ran thus. A statistical classification framework was built to diagnose cytomegalovirus status from the catalog of TCR beta chain sequences. In its TCRdb copy, this immuneACCESS table keeps in-frame sequences only and misses some clones. Where compared with another copy, unresolved V genes explain less than half of these, and the others have no known cause. Clonal size and the V and J genes are those of that table, whereas D and trimming came from the DNA. Here the sample has about 360,000 clones; roughly 85% occur a single time. Under 0.95% of the sample goes to the ten largest clones.

On this clone: This receptor's antigen is unknown. Per-nucleotide qualities are absent, and no much larger clonotype sits a single base away.

Recombination joined TRBV28 with TRBJ2-5, with 13 central nucleotides matching TRBD2. The receptor was derived from a young woman in good health and CMV-seronegative. The sample comprised PBMCs. At the DNA level, the sequence is TGTGCCAGCAGTTTGATAGGACTAGCGGGAGAAGAGACCCAGTACTTC. It is translated as CASSLIGLAGEETQYF.